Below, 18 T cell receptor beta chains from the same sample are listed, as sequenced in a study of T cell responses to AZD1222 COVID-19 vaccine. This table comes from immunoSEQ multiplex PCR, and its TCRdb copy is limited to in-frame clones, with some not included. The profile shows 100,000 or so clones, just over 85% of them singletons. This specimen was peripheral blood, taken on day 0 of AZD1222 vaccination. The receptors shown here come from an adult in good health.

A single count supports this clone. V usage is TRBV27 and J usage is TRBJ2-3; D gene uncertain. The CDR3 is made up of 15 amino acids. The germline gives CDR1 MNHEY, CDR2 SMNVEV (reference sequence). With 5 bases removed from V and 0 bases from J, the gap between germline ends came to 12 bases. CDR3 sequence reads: CASSRRDSSTDTQYF. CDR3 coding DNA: TGTGCCAGCAGTCGCAGAGACTCTAGCACAGATACGCAGTATTTT.

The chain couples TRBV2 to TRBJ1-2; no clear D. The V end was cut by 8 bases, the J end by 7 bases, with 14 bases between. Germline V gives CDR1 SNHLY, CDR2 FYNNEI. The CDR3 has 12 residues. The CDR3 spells CASLFRARGYTF. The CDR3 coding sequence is TGTGCCAGCTTGTTTAGGGCCCGTGGCTACACCTTC.

The CDR3: CASSYSKVGYGYTF. DNA of the CDR3: TGTGCCAGCAGTTACTCCAAGGTCGGCTATGGCTACACCTTC. The rearrangement uses TRBV6-5 and TRBJ1-2; D gene unclear. Germline-derived CDR1 and CDR2 are MNHEY and SVGAGI. The CDR3 runs 14 residues. The V gene lost 0 bases and the J gene lost 4 bases, with 9 bases spanning the gap.

CDR3 in DNA: TGCAGCGTTGTTTTGCGGGACAGCGCAAATGAAAAACTGTTTTTT. Translated, it gives CSVVLRDSANEKLFF. The chain has TRBV29-1 and TRBJ1-4, with 7 bases identical to TRBD1. J was trimmed by 5 bases and V by 4 bases; bases with no gene match: 10. The germline gives CDR1 SQVTM, CDR2 ANQGSEA. CDR3 length: 15 amino acids.

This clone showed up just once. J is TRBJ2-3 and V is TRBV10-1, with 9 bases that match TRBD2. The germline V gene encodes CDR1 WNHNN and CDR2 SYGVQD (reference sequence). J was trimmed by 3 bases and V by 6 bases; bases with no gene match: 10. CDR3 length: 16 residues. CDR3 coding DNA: TGCGCCAGCAGAGCGACTAGCGGCAGGTCTACAGATACGCAGTATTTT. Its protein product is CASRATSGRSTDTQYF.

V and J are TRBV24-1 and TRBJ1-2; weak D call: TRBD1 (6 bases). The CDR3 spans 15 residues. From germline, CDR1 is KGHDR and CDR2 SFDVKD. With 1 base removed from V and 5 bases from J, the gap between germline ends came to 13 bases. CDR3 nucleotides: TGTGCCACCAGTGATTTACCCGGAGGGGGGTATGGCTACACCTTC. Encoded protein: CATSDLPGGGYGYTF.

The CDR3 DNA reads as TGTGCTAGTGGTCTAGGACAGGGTGGCACGGTTGGGGAGACCCAGTACTTC. Residues: CASGLGQGGTVGETQYF. The rearrangement joins TRBV12-5 to TRBJ2-5, with TRBD1 matching over 8 bases. J gave up 5 bases and V 5 bases, and 16 bases lay outside the gene matches. The CDR3 is 17 residues long. The germline gives CDR1 LGHNT, CDR2 FRNRAP.

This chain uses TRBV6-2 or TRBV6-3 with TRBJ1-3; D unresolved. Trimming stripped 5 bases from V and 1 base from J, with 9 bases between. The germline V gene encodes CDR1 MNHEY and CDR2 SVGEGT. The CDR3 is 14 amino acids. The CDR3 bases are TGTGCCAGCAGTCCAGCGGGATCTGGAAACACCATATATTTT. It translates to CASSPAGSGNTIYF.

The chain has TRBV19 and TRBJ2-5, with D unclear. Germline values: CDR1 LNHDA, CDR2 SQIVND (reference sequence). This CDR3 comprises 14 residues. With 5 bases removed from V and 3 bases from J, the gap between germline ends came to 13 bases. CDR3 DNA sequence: TGTGCCAGTAGTGTCCAGGCTGGAAAAGAGACCCAGTACTTC. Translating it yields CASSVQAGKETQYF.

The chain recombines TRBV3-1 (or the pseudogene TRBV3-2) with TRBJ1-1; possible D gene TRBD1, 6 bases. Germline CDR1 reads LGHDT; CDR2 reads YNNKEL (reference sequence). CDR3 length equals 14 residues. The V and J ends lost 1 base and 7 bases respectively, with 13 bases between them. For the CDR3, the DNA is TGTGCCAGCAGCCAAGCCGGGACAACAGTTGAAGCTTTCTTT. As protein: CASSQAGTTVEAFF.

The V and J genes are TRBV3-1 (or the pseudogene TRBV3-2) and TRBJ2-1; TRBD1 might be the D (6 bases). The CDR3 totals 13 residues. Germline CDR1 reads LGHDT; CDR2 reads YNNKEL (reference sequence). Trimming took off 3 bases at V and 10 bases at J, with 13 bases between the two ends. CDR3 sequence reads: CASSQGRQGEQFF. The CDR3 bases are TGTGCCAGCAGCCAGGGACGCCAGGGGGAGCAGTTCTTC.

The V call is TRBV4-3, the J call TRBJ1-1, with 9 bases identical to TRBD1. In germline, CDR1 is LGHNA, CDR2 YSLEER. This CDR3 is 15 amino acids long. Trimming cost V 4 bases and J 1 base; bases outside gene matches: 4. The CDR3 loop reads CASSRVTGGNTEAFF. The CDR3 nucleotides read TGCGCCAGCAGCCGAGTGACAGGGGGGAACACTGAAGCTTTCTTT.

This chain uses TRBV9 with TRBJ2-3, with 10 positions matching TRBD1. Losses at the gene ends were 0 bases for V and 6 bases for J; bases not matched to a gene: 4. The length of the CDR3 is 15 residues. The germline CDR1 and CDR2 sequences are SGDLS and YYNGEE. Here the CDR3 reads CASSVVDRGQDTQYF. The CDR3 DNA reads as TGTGCCAGCAGCGTAGTAGACAGGGGGCAGGATACGCAGTATTTT.

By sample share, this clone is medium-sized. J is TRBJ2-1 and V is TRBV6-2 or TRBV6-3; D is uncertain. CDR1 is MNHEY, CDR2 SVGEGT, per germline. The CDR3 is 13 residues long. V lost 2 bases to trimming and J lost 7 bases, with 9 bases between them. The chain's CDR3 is CASSYTTANEQFF. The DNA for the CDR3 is TGTGCCAGCAGTTACACGACCGCAAATGAGCAGTTCTTC.

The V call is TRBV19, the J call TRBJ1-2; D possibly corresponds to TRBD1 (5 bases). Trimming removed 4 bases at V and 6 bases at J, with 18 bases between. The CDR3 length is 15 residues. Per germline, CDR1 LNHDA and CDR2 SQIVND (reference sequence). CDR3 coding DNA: TGTGCCAGTAGTAATTCTTGGCAGGGTAAGGATGGCTACACCTTC. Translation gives CASSNSWQGKDGYTF.

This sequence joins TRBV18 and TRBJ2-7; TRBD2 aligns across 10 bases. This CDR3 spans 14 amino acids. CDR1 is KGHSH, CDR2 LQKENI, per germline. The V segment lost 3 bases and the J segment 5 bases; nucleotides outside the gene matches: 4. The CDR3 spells CASSPSSGGNEQYF. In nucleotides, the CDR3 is TGTGCCAGCTCACCCTCTAGCGGGGGCAACGAGCAGTACTTC.

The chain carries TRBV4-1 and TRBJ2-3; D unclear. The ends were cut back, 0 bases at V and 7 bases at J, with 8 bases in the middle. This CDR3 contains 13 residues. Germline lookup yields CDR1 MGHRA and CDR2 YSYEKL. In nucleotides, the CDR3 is TGCGCCAGCAGCCAAGAGGCGGTATATACGCAGTATTTT. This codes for CASSQEAVYTQYF.

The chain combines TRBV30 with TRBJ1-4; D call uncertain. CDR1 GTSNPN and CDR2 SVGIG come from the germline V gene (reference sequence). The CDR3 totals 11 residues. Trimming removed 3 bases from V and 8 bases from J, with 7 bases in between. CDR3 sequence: CAWSVAEKLFF. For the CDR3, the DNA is TGTGCCTGGAGCGTAGCAGAAAAACTGTTTTTT.